The source of this TCR beta chain is a study of blood T cell repertoires in COVID-19. Study-level information: Acute and convalescent COVID-19 specimens originated in the United States, Italy and Spain.

The data were produced by immunoSEQ multiplex PCR, yet TCRdb's version contains in-frame clones alone and is incomplete. The sample gives about 250,000 clones, around four fifths of which show up once; approximately 6.3% is in the top ten. The CDR3 totals 14 residues. From germline, CDR1 is LNHDA and CDR2 SQIVND (reference sequence). After removal of 6 bases from V and 2 bases from J, the junction contained 7 bases not matched to a gene. This TCR came from a woman aged 55 to 70 with active or convalescent COVID-19. The sample taken for sequencing was peripheral blood. The chain joins TRBV19 to TRBJ2-7; 7 bases line up with TRBD1. CDR3 nucleotide sequence: TGTGCCAGTAGCGCCCTACAGGGGACCTACGAGCAGTACTTC. As protein: CASSALQGTYEQYF.